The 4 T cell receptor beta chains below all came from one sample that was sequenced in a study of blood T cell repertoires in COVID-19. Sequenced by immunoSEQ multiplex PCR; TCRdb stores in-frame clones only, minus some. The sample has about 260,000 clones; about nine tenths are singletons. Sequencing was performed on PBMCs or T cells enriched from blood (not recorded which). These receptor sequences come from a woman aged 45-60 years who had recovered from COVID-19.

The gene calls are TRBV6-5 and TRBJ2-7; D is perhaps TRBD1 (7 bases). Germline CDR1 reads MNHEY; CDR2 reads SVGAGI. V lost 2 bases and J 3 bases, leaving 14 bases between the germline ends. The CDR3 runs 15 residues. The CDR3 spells CASSYMRQGGYEQYF. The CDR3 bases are TGTGCCAGCAGTTACATGAGACAGGGAGGCTACGAGCAGTACTTC.

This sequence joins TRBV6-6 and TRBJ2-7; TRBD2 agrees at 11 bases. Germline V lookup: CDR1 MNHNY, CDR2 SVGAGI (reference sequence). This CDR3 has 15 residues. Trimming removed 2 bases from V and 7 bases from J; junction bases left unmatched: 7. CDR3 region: CASSYLLAGAGEQYF. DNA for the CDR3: TGTGCCAGCAGTTACCTACTAGCGGGAGCGGGGGAGCAGTACTTC.

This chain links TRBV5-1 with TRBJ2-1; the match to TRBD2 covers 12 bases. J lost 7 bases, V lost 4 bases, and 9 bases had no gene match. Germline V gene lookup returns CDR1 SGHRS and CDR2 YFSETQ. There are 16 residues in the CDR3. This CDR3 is CASSVAGTSGFNEQFF. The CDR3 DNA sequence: TGCGCCAGCAGCGTGGCAGGGACTAGCGGGTTTAATGAGCAGTTCTTC.

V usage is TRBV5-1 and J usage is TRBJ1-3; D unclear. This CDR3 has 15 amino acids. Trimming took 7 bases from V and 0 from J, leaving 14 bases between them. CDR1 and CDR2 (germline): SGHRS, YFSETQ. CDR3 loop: CASHQDPTSGNTIYF. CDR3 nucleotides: TGCGCCAGCCACCAGGATCCGACCTCTGGAAACACCATATATTTT. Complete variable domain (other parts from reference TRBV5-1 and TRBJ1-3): KAGVTQTPRYLIKTRGQQVTLSCSPISGHRSVSWYQQTPGQGLQFLFEYFSETQRNKGNFPGRFSGRQFSNSRSEMNVSTLELGDSALYLCASHQDPTSGNTIYFGEGSWLTVV.